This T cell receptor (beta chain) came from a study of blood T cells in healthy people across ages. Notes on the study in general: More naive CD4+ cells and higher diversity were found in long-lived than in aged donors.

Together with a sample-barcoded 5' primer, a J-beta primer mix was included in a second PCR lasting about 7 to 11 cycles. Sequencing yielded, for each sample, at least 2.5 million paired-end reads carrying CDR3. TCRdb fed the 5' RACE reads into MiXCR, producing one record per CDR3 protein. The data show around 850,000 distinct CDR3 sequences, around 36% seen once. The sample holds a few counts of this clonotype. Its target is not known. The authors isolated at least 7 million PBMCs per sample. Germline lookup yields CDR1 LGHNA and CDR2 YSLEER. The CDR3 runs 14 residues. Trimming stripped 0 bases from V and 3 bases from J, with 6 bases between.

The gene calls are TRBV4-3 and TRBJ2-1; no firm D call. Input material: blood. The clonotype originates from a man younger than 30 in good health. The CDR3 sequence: CASSQDAGYNEQFF. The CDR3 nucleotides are TGCGCCAGCAGCCAAGACGCTGGCTACAATGAGCAGTTCTTC.